The 10 T cell receptor beta chains in this list originate from one sample, sequenced in a study of pediatric ulcerative colitis. Clones were read by immunoSEQ multiplex PCR, and TCRdb kept only the in-frame ones, dropping some. The data hold 54,000 or so clones, with 75% to 90% observed a single time. The sample comprised blood. Receptors originate from a boy aged 5-17 years who was a control in a study of pediatric ulcerative colitis.

Details on this clone: The junction differs from germline at one of its ends, possibly a read error. The chain is built from TRBV4-3 and TRBJ1-2; TRBD1 matches 7 bases. Germline CDR1 is LGHNA and CDR2 is YSLEER. The CDR3 totals 13 residues. The CDR3 DNA sequence: TGCGCCAGCAGCCATCGACCGGGACAGTTAAGCTACTTC. Encoded protein: CASSHRPGQLSYF.

This chain joins TRBV6-5 and TRBJ1-1; 7 bases are a match to TRBD1. Germline V gene lookup returns CDR1 MNHEY and CDR2 SVGAGI. The J segment lost 7 bases and the V segment lost 4 bases, leaving 12 bases of the junction unmatched. The CDR3 totals 15 residues. The CDR3: CASSSVTWTGSEAFF. In nucleotides, the CDR3 is TGTGCCAGCAGTTCGGTAACCTGGACAGGTAGTGAAGCTTTCTTT.

The chain combines TRBV14 with TRBJ1-4; D is perhaps TRBD1 (5 bases). V was clipped by 4 bases and J by 0 bases, with 21 bases between them. This CDR3 region has 19 residues. Germline-derived CDR1 and CDR2 are SGHDN and FVKESK. DNA of the CDR3: TGTGCCAGCAGCCGAGAGGGACGGTTAGAGTATGCAACTAATGAAAAACTGTTTTTT. It specifies CASSREGRLEYATNEKLFF.

V is TRBV4-1 and J is TRBJ2-5; TRBD2 matches at 8 bases. This CDR3 is 19 amino acids long. Germline V CDR1 and CDR2: MGHRA, YSYEKL. The V segment lost 2 bases and the J segment 4 bases; nucleotides outside the gene matches: 18. The CDR3 DNA is TGCGCCAGCAGCCAACTCGCCGTAGCGGGATTGGTGGCCCTAGAGACCCAGTACTTC. It yields the protein CASSQLAVAGLVALETQYF.

CDR3 amino acids: CASRSSGVSSYNEQFF. The CDR3 DNA is TGTGCCAGCAGATCTAGCGGGGTAAGCTCCTACAATGAGCAGTTCTTC. This rearrangement joins TRBV27 to TRBJ2-1; 9 nucleotides align to TRBD2. Germline CDR1 reads MNHEY; CDR2 reads SMNVEV (reference sequence). The CDR3 has 16 residues. After removal of 6 bases from V and 0 bases from J, the junction contained 6 bases not matched to a gene.

V is TRBV29-1 and J is TRBJ2-7, with a tentative D call TRBD1 (6 bases). CDR1 and CDR2 (germline): SQVTM, ANQGSEA. The CDR3 contains 13 residues. V dropped 1 base and J dropped 2 bases, with 9 bases sitting between them. In DNA, the CDR3 is TGCAGCGTTGAAGTTTCAGGGGCCTACGAGCAGTACTTC. It codes for CSVEVSGAYEQYF.

The rearrangement uses TRBV9 and TRBJ1-3; 8 bases agree with TRBD1. CDR3 size: 12 residues. The J segment lost 7 bases and the V segment lost 7 bases, leaving 4 bases of the junction unmatched. Germline-derived CDR1 and CDR2 are SGDLS and YYNGEE. The CDR3 spells CASGAGGNTIYF. CDR3 nucleotides: TGTGCCAGCGGGGCAGGGGGCAACACCATATATTTT.

Concerning this clone: Other DNA sequences within the sample encode an identical CDR3. V usage is TRBV13 and J usage is TRBJ1-5; tentative D call: TRBD1 (5 bases). Germline V lookup: CDR1 PRHDT, CDR2 FYEKMQ (reference sequence). V was cut by 0 bases and J by 4 bases, with 22 bases left in between. The CDR3 extends over 19 amino acids. The CDR3 protein is CASSLGKGDPKLRNQPQHF. CDR3 DNA: TGTGCCAGCAGCTTAGGGAAAGGGGATCCCAAATTACGGAATCAGCCCCAGCATTTT.

The V and J genes are TRBV18 and TRBJ1-1; D is perhaps TRBD1 (5 bases). Per germline, CDR1 KGHSH and CDR2 LQKENI. Trimming left V 2 bases short and J 4 bases short, with 8 bases between. The CDR3 length is 13 residues. The CDR3 region is CASSPSGTTEAFF. CDR3 bases: TGTGCCAGCTCACCATCCGGGACCACTGAAGCTTTCTTT.

This clone was detected a few times. The chain employs TRBV5-4 and TRBJ1-6; D uncertain. Deletions cut 0 bases from V and 10 bases from J, with 11 bases between. CDR1 and CDR2 (germline): SGHNT, YYREEE (reference sequence). This CDR3 comprises 14 residues. CDR3 coding DNA: TGTGCCAGCAGCTTGGTAGAGGGTTCCTCACCCCTCCACTTT. This codes for CASSLVEGSSPLHF. Variable domain in full (rest from reference TRBV5-4 and TRBJ1-6): ETGVTQSPTHLIKTRGQQVTLRCSSQSGHNTVSWYQQALGQGPQFIFQYYREEENGRGNFPPRFSGLQFPNYSSELNVNALELDDSALYLCASSLVEGSSPLHFGNGTRLTVT.